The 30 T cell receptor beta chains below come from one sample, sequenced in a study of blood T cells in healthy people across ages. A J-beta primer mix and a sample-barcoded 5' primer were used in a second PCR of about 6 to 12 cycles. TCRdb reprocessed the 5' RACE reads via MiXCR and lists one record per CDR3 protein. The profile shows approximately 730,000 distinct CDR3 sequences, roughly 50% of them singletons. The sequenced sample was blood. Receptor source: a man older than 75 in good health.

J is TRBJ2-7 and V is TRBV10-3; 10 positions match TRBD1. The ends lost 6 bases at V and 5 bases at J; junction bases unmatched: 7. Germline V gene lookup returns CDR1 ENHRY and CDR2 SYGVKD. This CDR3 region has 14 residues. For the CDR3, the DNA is TGTGCCATCAGCCCGGGACAGGGGTTTAACGAGCAGTACTTC. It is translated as CAISPGQGFNEQYF.

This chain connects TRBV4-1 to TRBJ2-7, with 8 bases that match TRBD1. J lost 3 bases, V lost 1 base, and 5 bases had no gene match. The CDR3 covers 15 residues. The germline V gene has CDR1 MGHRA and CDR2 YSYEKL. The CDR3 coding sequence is TGCGCCAGCAGCCAAGTCCGGACAGGGATCTACGAGCAGTACTTC. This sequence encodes CASSQVRTGIYEQYF.

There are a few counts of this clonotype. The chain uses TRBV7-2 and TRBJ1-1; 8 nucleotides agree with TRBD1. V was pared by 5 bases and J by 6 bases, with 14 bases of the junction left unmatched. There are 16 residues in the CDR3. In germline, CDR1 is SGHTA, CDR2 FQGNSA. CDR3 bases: TGTGCCAGCAGCATACGCCCGACCCCACAGGGGGCTGAAGCTTTCTTT. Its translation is CASSIRPTPQGAEAFF.

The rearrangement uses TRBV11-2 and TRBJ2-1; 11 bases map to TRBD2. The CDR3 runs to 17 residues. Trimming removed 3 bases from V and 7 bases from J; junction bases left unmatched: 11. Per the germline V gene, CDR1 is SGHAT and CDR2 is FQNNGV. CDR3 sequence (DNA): TGTGCCAGCAGCTTGGGTGTAGGGACTAGCGGCACTAATGAGCAGTTCTTC. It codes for CASSLGVGTSGTNEQFF.

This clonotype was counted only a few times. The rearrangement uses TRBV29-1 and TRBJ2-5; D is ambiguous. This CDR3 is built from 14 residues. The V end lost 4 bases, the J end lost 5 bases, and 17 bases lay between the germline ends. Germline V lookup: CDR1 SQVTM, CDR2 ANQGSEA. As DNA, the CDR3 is TGCAGCGTTGTCGGGCCGGGTGTCTTGGAGACCCAGTACTTC. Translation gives CSVVGPGVLETQYF.

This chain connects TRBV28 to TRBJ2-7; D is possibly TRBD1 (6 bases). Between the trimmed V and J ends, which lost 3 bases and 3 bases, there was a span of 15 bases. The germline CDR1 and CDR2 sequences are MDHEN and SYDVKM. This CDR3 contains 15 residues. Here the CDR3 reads CASSLRTTGYYEQYF. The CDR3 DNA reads TGTGCCAGCAGTTTGCGGACGACAGGTTACTACGAGCAGTACTTC. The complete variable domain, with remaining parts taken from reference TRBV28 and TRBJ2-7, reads DVKVTQSSRYLVKRTGEKVFLECVQDMDHENMFWYRQDPGLGLRLIYFSYDVKMKEKGDIPEGYSVSREKKERFSLILESASTNQTSMYLCASSLRTTGYYEQYFGPGTRLTVT.

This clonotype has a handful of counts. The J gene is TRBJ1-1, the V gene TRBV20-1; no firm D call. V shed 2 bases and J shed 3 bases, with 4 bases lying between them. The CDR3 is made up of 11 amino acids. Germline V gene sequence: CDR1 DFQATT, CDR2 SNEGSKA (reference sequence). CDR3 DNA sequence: TGCAGTGCTAGAATGGACACTGAAGCTTTCTTT. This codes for CSARMDTEAFF.

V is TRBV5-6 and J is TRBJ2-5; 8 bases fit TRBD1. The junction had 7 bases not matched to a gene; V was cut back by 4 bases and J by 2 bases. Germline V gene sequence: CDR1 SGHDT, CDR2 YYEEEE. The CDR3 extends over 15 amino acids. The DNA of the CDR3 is TGTGCCAGCAGCCCCGGGACAGGCAAGCAAGAGACCCAGTACTTC. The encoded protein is CASSPGTGKQETQYF.

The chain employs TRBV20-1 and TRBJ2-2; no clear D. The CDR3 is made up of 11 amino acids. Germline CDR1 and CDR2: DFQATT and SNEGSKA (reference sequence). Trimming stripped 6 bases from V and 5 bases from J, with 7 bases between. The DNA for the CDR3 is TGCAGTGCCAAGGCTACCGGGGAGCTGTTTTTT. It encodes CSAKATGELFF.

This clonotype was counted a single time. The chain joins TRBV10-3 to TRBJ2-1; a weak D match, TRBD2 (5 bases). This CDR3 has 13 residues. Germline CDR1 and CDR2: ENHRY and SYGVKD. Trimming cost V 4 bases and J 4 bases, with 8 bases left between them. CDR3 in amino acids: CAISGGSYNEQFF. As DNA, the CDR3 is TGTGCCATCAGTGGTGGGAGTTACAATGAGCAGTTCTTC.

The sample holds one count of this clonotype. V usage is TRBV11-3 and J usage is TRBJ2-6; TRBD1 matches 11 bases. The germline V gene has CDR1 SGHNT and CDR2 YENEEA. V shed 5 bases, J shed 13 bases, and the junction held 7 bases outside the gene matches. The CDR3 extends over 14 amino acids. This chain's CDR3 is CASSQGQGARVLTF. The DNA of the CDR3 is TGTGCCAGCAGCCAAGGACAGGGGGCTCGGGTCCTGACTTTC.

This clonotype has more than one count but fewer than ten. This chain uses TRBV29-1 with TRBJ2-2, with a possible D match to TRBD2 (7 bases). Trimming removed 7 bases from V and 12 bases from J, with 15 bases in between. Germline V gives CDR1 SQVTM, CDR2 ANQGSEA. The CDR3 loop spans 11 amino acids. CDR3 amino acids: CSGRGAHQLFF. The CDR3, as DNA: TGCAGCGGTCGGGGGGCGCATCAGCTGTTTTTT.

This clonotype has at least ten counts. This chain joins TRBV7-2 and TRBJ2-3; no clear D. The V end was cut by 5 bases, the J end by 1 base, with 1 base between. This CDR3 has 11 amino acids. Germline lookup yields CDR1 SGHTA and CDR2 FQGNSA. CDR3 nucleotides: TGTGCCAGCAGCCGCACAGATACGCAGTATTTT. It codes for CASSRTDTQYF.

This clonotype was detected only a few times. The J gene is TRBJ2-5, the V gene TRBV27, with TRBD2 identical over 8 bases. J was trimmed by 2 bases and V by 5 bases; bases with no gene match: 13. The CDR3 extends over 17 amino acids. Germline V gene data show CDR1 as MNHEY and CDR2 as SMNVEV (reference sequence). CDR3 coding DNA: TGTGCCAGCAGTCCGGGCTGGGGACTAGGTGGGCAAGAGACCCAGTACTTC. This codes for CASSPGWGLGGQETQYF.

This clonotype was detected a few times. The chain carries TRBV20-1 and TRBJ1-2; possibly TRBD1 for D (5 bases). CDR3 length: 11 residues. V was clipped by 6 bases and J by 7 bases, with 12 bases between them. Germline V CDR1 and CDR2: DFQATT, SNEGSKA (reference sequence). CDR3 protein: CSASSGVGYTF. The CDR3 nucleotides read TGCAGTGCCTCCTCGGGGGTTGGCTACACCTTC.

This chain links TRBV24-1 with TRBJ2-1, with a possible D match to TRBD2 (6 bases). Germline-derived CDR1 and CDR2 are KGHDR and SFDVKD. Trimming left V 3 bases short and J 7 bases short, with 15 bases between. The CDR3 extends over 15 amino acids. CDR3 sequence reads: CATSDVSSEGNEQFF. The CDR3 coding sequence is TGTGCCACCAGTGATGTCTCTAGCGAGGGGAATGAGCAGTTCTTC.

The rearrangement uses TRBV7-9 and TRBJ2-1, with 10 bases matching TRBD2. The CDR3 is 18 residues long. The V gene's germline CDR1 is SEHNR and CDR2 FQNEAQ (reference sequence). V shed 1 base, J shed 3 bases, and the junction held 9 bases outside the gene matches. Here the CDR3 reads CASSLEIALAGVYNEQFF. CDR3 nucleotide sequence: TGTGCCAGCAGCTTAGAGATTGCGCTAGCGGGAGTCTACAATGAGCAGTTCTTC.

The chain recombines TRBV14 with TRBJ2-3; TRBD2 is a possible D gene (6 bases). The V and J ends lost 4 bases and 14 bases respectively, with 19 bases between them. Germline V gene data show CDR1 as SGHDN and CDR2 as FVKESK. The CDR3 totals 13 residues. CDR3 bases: TGTGCCAGCAGCCGGGACTTCCTCAGATACGCGTATTTT. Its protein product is CASSRDFLRYAYF.

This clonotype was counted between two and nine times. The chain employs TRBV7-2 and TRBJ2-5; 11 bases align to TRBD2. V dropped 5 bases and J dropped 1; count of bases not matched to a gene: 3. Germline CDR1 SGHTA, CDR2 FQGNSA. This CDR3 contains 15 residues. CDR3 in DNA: TGTGCCAGCAGCACGGGACTAGCGGTCCAAGAGACCCAGTACTTC. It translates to CASSTGLAVQETQYF.

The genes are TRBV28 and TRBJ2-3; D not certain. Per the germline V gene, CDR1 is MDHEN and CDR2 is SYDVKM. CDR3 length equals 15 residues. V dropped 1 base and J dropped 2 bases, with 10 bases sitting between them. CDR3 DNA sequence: TGTGCCAGCAGTTTATATCCCCTCTCCACAGATACGCAGTATTTT. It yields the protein CASSLYPLSTDTQYF. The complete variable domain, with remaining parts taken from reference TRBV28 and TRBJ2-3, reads DVKVTQSSRYLVKRTGEKVFLECVQDMDHENMFWYRQDPGLGLRLIYFSYDVKMKEKGDIPEGYSVSREKKERFSLILESASTNQTSMYLCASSLYPLSTDTQYFGPGTRLTVL.

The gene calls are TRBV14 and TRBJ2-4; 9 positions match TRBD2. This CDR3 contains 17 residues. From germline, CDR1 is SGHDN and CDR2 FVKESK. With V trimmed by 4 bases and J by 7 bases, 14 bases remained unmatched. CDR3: CASSPPGLAGLRNIQYF. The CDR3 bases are TGTGCCAGCAGCCCACCGGGACTAGCCGGGCTTCGGAACATTCAGTACTTC.

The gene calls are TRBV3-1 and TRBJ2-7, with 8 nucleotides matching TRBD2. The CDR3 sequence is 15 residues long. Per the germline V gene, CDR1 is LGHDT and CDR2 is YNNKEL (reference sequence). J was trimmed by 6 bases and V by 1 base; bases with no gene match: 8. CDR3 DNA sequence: TGTGCCAGCAGCCAAGTAGACGGGAGGGTGGCCGAGCAGTACTTC. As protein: CASSQVDGRVAEQYF.

Here the CDR3 DNA reads TGCGCCAGCAGCTTGGGACTGGTGGATACGCAGTATTTT. Translating gives CASSLGLVDTQYF. This chain links TRBV5-1 with TRBJ2-3; D call uncertain. Germline V gives CDR1 SGHRS, CDR2 YFSETQ. V gave up 0 bases and J gave up 6 bases, with 8 bases separating them. This CDR3 region has 13 residues.

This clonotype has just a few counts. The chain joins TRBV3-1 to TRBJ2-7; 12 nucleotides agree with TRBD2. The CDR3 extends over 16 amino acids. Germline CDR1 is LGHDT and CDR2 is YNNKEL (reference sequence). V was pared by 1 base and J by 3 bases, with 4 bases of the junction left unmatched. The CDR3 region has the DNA TGTGCCAGCAGCCAAGCGGGACTAGCGGGCCTCTACGAGCAGTACTTC. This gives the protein CASSQAGLAGLYEQYF.

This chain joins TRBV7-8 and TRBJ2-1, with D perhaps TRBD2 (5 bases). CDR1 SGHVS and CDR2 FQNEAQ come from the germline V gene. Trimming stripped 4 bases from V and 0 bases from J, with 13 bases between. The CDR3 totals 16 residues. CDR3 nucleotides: TGTGCCAGCAGCTACTCTAGCCGAGCCTCCTACAATGAGCAGTTCTTC. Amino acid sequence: CASSYSSRASYNEQFF. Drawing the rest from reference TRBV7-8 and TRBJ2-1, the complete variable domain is GAGVSQSPRYKVAKRGQDVALRCDPISGHVSLFWYQQALGQGPEFLTYFQNEAQLDKSGLPSDRFFAERPEGSVSTLKIQRTQQEDSAVYLCASSYSSRASYNEQFFGPGTRLTVL.

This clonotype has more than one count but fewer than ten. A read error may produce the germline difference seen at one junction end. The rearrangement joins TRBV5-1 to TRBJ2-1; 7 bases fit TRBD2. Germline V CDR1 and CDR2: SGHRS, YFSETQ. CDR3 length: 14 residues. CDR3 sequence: CASSLGLAANEQFF. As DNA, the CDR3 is TGTGCCAGCAGCTTAGGCCTAGCGGCCAATGAGCAGTTCTTC.

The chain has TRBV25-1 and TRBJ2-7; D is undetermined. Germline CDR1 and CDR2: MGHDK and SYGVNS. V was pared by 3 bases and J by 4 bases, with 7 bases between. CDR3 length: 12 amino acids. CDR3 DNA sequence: TGTGCCAGCAGTGAGTTTTGTTACGAGCAGTACTTC. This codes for CASSEFCYEQYF.

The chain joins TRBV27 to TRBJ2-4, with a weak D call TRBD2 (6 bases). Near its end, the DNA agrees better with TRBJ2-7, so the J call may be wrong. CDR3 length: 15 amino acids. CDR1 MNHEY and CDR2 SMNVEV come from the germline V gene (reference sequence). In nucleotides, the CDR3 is TGTGCCAGCAGTTGGTCGGGAGTTGGTTTTTACGAGCAGTACTTC. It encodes CASSWSGVGFYEQYF.

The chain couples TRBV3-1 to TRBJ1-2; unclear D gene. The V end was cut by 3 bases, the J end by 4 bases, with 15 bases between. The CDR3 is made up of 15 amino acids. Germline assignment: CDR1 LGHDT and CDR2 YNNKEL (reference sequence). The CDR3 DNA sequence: TGTGCCAGCAGCCACCTCGCAACGTTGGGCTATGGCTACACCTTC. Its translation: CASSHLATLGYGYTF.

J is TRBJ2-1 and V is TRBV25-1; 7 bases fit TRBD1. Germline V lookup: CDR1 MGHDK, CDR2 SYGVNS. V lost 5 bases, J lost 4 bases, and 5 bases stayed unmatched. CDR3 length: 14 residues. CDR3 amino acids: CASSKQGTYNEQFF. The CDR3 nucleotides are TGTGCCAGCAGTAAACAGGGGACGTACAATGAGCAGTTCTTC.